A single sample is the source of the 15 T cell receptor beta chains below, sequenced in a study of molecular identifiers for immune sequencing clone quantification. TCRdb redid the calling of the PCR reads with MiXCR, one entry per CDR3 protein. In the table there are about 640,000 distinct CDR3 sequences, about 20% of which are singletons. Material for sequencing was naive CD8+ T cells from blood, with Jurkat cell RNA spiked in. Subset: FACS-sorted CD8+CD4-CCR7+CD45RA+ naive T cells. All receptors derive from a human donor in good health. Some libraries in this study had Jurkat cell RNA spiked in.

This clonotype showed up just once. A single base separates this from a much larger clone, so it may be a read error. The chain couples TRBV19 to TRBJ2-2; possibly TRBD1 for D (6 bases). V lost 4 bases and J 5 bases, leaving 14 bases between the germline ends. Germline-derived CDR1 and CDR2 are LNHDA and SQIVND (reference sequence). The CDR3 runs to 15 residues. The CDR3 DNA follows: TGTGCCAGTAGTACCTCAGGGGCCGGTACCGGGGAGCTGTTTTTT. Its protein is CASSTSGAGTGELFF.

This clonotype has a count of ten or more. The V and J genes are TRBV20-1 and TRBJ2-3; D unclear. Germline CDR1 is DFQATT and CDR2 is SNEGSKA (reference sequence). V dropped 0 bases and J dropped 0 bases, with 7 bases sitting between them. The CDR3 contains 14 residues. CDR3 residues: CSARDGSSTDTQYF. The CDR3 nucleotides are TGCAGTGCTAGAGACGGATCTAGCACAGATACGCAGTATTTT.

The sample holds many counts of this clonotype. DNA of the CDR3: TGTGCCACCAGCATGGGAGCGGGAGGACGGACAGATACGCAGTATTTT. It specifies CATSMGAGGRTDTQYF. J is TRBJ2-3 and V is TRBV15, with TRBD2 matching 9 bases. CDR1 LNHNV and CDR2 YYDKDF come from the germline V gene (reference sequence). The CDR3 runs 16 residues. Trimming cost V 4 bases and J 3 bases; bases outside gene matches: 8.

The V call is TRBV13, the J call TRBJ1-2; maybe TRBD1 (6 bases). With 0 bases removed from V and 2 bases from J, the gap between germline ends came to 10 bases. CDR1 is PRHDT, CDR2 FYEKMQ, per germline (reference sequence). This CDR3 region has 15 residues. The CDR3 region has the DNA TGTGCCAGCAGCTTAGGCGGACAGTCGAACTATGGCTACACCTTC. Translation gives CASSLGGQSNYGYTF. The full variable domain, with the rest looked up from reference TRBV13 and TRBJ1-2, is AAGVIQSPRHLIKEKRETATLKCYPIPRHDTVYWYQQGPGQDPQFLISFYEKMQSDKGSIPDRFSAQQFSDYHSELNMSSLELGDSALYFCASSLGGQSNYGYTFGSGTRLTVV.

As regards this clonotype: This may be a read error, as it is one base from a much larger clone. The chain uses TRBV24-1 and TRBJ2-2; perhaps D is TRBD1 or TRBD2 (5 bases each). Looked up from germline, CDR1 is KGHDR and CDR2 is SFDVKD. V was clipped by 5 bases and J by 2 bases, with 14 bases between them. The CDR3 length is 16 residues. The CDR3 bases are TGTGCCACCAGTGGTTTTAGCAGGGACAACACCGGGGAGCTGTTTTTT. This encodes CATSGFSRDNTGELFF.

In its sample, this clonotype was seen many times. The chain is built from TRBV20-1 and TRBJ2-4; D is perhaps TRBD1 (5 bases). The CDR3 sequence is 12 residues long. The germline CDR1 and CDR2 sequences are DFQATT and SNEGSKA (reference sequence). V lost 6 bases to trimming and J lost 4 bases, with 10 bases between them. The CDR3 sequence is CSAKGQKNIQYF. CDR3 sequence (DNA): TGCAGTGCCAAGGGGCAAAAAAACATTCAGTACTTC.

Comments on this clonotype: A single base separates this from a much larger clone, so it may be a read error. The V call is TRBV20-1, the J call TRBJ2-3; D might be TRBD1 (6 bases). The CDR3 covers 15 residues. Trimming shortened V by 8 bases and J by 2 bases, and 20 bases separated the two germline ends. Looked up from germline, CDR1 is DFQATT and CDR2 is SNEGSKA (reference sequence). The CDR3 region is CSTPDEDRHTDTQYF. CDR3 in DNA: TGCAGTACTCCAGATGAGGACAGACACACAGATACGCAGTATTTT.

This clonotype was seen repeatedly, ten times or more. This chain links TRBV5-5 with TRBJ2-3; D may be TRBD1 or TRBD2 (5 bases each). This CDR3 region has 15 residues. Germline V gene data show CDR1 as SGHKS and CDR2 as YYEKEE (reference sequence). Between the trimmed V and J ends, which lost 1 base and 2 bases, there was a span of 11 bases. CDR3 sequence: CASSLRRDPTDTQYF. The CDR3 DNA reads as TGTGCCAGCAGCTTGAGAAGGGACCCCACAGATACGCAGTATTTT.

This rearrangement joins TRBV19 to TRBJ1-1; D may be TRBD1 (5 bases). Germline V gene sequence: CDR1 LNHDA, CDR2 SQIVND (reference sequence). This CDR3 region has 14 residues. The ends were cut back, 7 bases at V and 6 bases at J, with 18 bases in the middle. The CDR3 here is CASNPPGVGAEAFF. The CDR3 DNA reads TGTGCCAGTAACCCCCCCGGCGTGGGGGCTGAAGCTTTCTTT.

This clonotype has a count of ten or more. V gene TRBV28 combines with J gene TRBJ1-5; D is undetermined. Germline lookup yields CDR1 MDHEN and CDR2 SYDVKM. The CDR3 extends over 14 amino acids. The V gene lost 7 bases and the J gene lost 0 bases, with 10 bases spanning the gap. For the CDR3, the DNA is TGTGCCAGCAACCTCATCCATAGCAATCAGCCCCAGCATTTT. Encoded protein: CASNLIHSNQPQHF. Supplemented by reference TRBV28 and TRBJ1-5, the full variable domain reads DVKVTQSSRYLVKRTGEKVFLECVQDMDHENMFWYRQDPGLGLRLIYFSYDVKMKEKGDIPEGYSVSREKKERFSLILESASTNQTSMYLCASNLIHSNQPQHFGDGTRLSIL.

This clonotype was picked up a small number of times. The CDR3 bases are TGTGCCAGCAGCTCCACCTCCCGGGACAATAATGAAAAACTGTTTTTT. This codes for CASSSTSRDNNEKLFF. The chain couples TRBV7-9 to TRBJ1-4, with a possible D match to TRBD1 (6 bases). Trimming cost V 4 bases and J 4 bases, with 16 bases left between them. The CDR3 has 16 amino acids. Germline CDR1 and CDR2: SEHNR and FQNEAQ (reference sequence). The complete variable domain, with remaining parts taken from reference TRBV7-9 and TRBJ1-4, reads DTGVSQNPRHKITKRGQNVTFRCDPISEHNRLYWYRQTLGQGPEFLTYFQNEAQLEKSRLLSDRFSAERPKGSFSTLEIQRTEQGDSAMYLCASSSTSRDNNEKLFFGSGTQLSVL.

This clonotype came up many times. CDR3 sequence reads: CATNEGLFMEAFF. The CDR3 DNA reads as TGCGCCACCAACGAGGGACTCTTTATGGAAGCTTTCTTT. The chain employs TRBV10-2 and TRBJ1-1, with D perhaps matching TRBD1 (5 bases). Germline assignment: CDR1 WSHSY and CDR2 SAAADI. The V and J ends lost 10 bases and 8 bases respectively, with 20 bases between them. The CDR3 totals 13 residues.

This clonotype was recorded many times. The rearrangement joins TRBV3-1 to TRBJ2-3; 8 bases align to TRBD2. V lost 3 bases to trimming and J lost 2 bases; unmatched junction nucleotides: 7. Germline V gives CDR1 LGHDT, CDR2 YNNKEL (reference sequence). The CDR3 contains 16 residues. Here the CDR3 DNA reads TGTGCCAGCAGCCAGCCGGGGGGGCCCTTCACAGATACGCAGTATTTT. Residues: CASSQPGGPFTDTQYF.

This clonotype was seen many times. The V call is TRBV28, the J call TRBJ2-7; D tentatively reads TRBD1 or TRBD2 (5 bases each). V gave up 6 bases and J gave up 4 bases, with 22 bases separating them. The V gene's germline CDR1 is MDHEN and CDR2 SYDVKM. The CDR3 is 16 residues long. The DNA for the CDR3 is TGTGCCAGCAGAATGGGAGTGGGCCAAGGGGAGTACGAGCAGTACTTC. Translating gives CASRMGVGQGEYEQYF. Combining the CDR3 with reference TRBV28 and TRBJ2-7 gives the whole variable domain DVKVTQSSRYLVKRTGEKVFLECVQDMDHENMFWYRQDPGLGLRLIYFSYDVKMKEKGDIPEGYSVSREKKERFSLILESASTNQTSMYLCASRMGVGQGEYEQYFGPGTRLTVT.

Of note for this clonotype: One end of the junction varies from germline; a read error may be responsible. The genes are TRBV12-3 or TRBV12-4 and TRBJ2-5; no reliable D call. This CDR3 region has 14 residues. The CDR3 region is CASSALLYQETRYF. The CDR3 bases are TGTGCCAGCAGTGCACTACTGTACCAAGAGACCCGGTACTTC.